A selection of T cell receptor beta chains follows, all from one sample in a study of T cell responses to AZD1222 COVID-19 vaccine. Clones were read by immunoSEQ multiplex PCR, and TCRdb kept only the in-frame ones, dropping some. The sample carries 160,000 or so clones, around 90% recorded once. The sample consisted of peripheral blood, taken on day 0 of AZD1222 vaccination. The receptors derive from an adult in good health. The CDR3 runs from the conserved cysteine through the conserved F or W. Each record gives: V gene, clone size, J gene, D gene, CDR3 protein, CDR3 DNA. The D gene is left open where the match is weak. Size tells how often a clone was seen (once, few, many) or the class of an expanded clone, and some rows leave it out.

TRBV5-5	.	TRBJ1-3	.	CASSRVAGSSGNTIYF	TGTGCCAGCAGCCGCGTAGCGGGGTCGTCTGGAAACACCATATATTTT
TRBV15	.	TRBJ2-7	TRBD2	CATSSIAGGLYEQYF	TGTGCCACCAGCTCCATAGCGGGGGGCCTCTACGAGCAGTACTTC
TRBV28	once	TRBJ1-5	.	CASSLITGGQPQHF	TGTGCCAGCAGTTTAATTACGGGGGGTCAGCCCCAGCATTTT
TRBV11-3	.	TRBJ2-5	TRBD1	CASSARQGVQETQYF	TGTGCCAGCAGCGCCAGACAGGGGGTTCAAGAGACCCAGTACTTC
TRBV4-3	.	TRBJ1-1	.	CASSQDGGKSREAFF	TGCGCCAGCAGCCAAGACGGAGGAAAGAGTCGTGAAGCTTTCTTT
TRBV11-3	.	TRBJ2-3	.	CASSLDVSRGDTQYF	TGTGCCAGCAGCTTAGATGTGTCCCGAGGAGATACGCAGTATTTT
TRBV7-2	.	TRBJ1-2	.	CASSPNQGSGYTF	TGTGCCAGCAGCCCAAACCAGGGAAGCGGCTACACCTTC
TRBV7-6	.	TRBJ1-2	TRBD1	CASSPTPGQGDGYTF	TGTGCCAGCAGCCCCACCCCAGGACAGGGGGATGGCTACACCTTC
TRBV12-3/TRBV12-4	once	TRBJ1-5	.	CASSLRSNQPQHF	TGTGCCAGCAGCCTCCGAAGCAATCAGCCCCAGCATTTT
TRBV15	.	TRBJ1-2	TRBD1	CATSRERTGLYGYTF	TGTGCCACCAGCAGAGAAAGGACAGGGCTCTATGGCTACACCTTC
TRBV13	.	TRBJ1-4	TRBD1	CASSPTGVSNEKLFF	TGTGCCAGCAGCCCAACAGGGGTCTCGAATGAAAAACTGTTTTTT
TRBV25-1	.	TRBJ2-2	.	CASSLTGELFF	TGTGCCAGCAGCTTAACCGGGGAGCTGTTTTTT
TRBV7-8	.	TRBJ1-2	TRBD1	CASSFRTGVQYYGYTF	TGTGCCAGCAGCTTTCGGACAGGAGTCCAGTACTATGGCTACACCTTC
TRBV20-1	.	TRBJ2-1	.	CSAPKGNEQFF	TGCAGTGCTCCTAAGGGCAATGAGCAGTTCTTC
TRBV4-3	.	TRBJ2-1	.	CASSRSPGESYNEQFF	TGCGCCAGCAGCCGATCGCCAGGGGAGTCCTACAATGAGCAGTTCTTC
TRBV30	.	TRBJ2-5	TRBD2	CAWRTGSSGDQETQYF	TGTGCCTGGAGAACGGGGAGTAGCGGGGACCAAGAGACCCAGTACTTC
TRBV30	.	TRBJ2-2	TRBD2	CAWRTSGIRNTGELFF	TGTGCCTGGAGGACTAGCGGGATAAGGAACACCGGGGAGCTGTTTTTT
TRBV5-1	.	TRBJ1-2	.	CASSLDLNNYCTF	TGCGCCAGCAGCTTGGACCTTAACAACTATTGCACCTTC
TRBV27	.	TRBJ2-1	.	CASSPNYSDYNEQFF	TGTGCCAGCAGCCCCAACTACAGCGACTACAATGAGCAGTTCTTC
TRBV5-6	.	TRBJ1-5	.	CASSLRGGSNQPQHF	TGTGCCAGCAGCTTGAGAGGGGGTAGCAATCAGCCCCAGCATTTT
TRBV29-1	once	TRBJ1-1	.	CSALKSDFEAFF	TGCAGCGCCCTCAAGAGTGATTTTGAAGCTTTCTTT
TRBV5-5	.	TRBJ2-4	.	CASSFEGHGIQYF	TGTGCCAGCAGCTTCGAAGGACACGGCATTCAGTACTTC
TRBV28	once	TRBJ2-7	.	CASSRTGTRSYEQYF	TGTGCCAGCAGTAGAACCGGGACGCGTTCCTACGAGCAGTACTTC
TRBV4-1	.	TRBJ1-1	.	CASSHVGGGNTEAFF	TGCGCCAGCAGCCACGTCGGTGGGGGGAACACTGAAGCTTTCTTT
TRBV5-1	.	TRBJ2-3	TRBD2	CASRRLPGLAAWDPDTQYF	TGCGCCAGCAGACGATTACCGGGACTAGCGGCCTGGGATCCAGATACGCAGTATTTT
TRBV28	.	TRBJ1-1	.	CASSPRVRNTEAFF	TGTGCCAGCAGTCCCAGGGTAAGGAACACTGAAGCTTTCTTT
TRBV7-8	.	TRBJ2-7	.	CASSNSGVPYEQYF	TGTGCCAGCAGCAACTCAGGGGTCCCCTACGAGCAGTACTTC
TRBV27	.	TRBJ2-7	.	CASSPVGATSYEQYF	TGTGCCAGCAGTCCAGTCGGGGCCACCTCCTACGAGCAGTACTTC
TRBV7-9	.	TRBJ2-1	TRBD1	CASSLKPGQPNNEQFF	TGTGCCAGCAGCTTGAAACCGGGACAGCCAAACAATGAGCAGTTCTTC